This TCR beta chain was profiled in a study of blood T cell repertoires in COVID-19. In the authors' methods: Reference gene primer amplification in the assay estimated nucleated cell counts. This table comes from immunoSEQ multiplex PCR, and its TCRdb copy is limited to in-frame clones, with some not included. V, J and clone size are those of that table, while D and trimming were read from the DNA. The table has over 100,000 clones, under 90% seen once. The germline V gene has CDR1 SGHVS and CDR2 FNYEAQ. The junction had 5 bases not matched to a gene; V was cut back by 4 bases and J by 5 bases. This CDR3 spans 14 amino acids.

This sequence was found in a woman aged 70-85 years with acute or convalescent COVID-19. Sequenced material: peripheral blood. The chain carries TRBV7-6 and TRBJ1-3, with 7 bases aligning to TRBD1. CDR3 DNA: TGTGCCAGCAGCTCCCAGGGGGGAAGAAACACCATATATTTT. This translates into CASSSQGGRNTIYF.